One and the same sample provided the 23 T cell receptor beta chains below, sequenced in a study of shared T cell receptors in the human thymus. Profiled with immunoSEQ multiplex PCR; TCRdb holds only in-frame clones, not every one. The sample holds 700,000 to 750,000 clones, roughly 85% seen once. The same sample was also used in a study of human thymus T cells.

Sequencing was carried out using thymocytes. The receptors originated from a girl under three years old with a congenital heart defect.

This clone was counted once. This chain links TRBV6-1 with TRBJ1-1; D ambiguous. V was pared by 4 bases and J by 5 bases, with 11 bases between. This CDR3 contains 13 residues. Germline CDR1 is MNHNS and CDR2 is SASEGT. CDR3 residues: CASSVGGRTEAFF. CDR3 in DNA: TGTGCCAGCAGTGTTGGAGGGAGGACTGAAGCTTTCTTT.

This clone came up once. The V gene is TRBV7-2, the J gene TRBJ1-2; D may be TRBD1 (5 bases). V lost 5 bases and J 5 bases, leaving 15 bases between the germline ends. CDR3 length: 14 amino acids. CDR1 and CDR2 (germline): SGHTA, FQGNSA. CDR3 in amino acids: CASSPRTPVYGYTF. The CDR3 DNA follows: TGTGCCAGCAGCCCCCGGACACCTGTTTATGGCTACACCTTC.

The chain uses TRBV6-4 and TRBJ2-1, with D possibly matching TRBD1 (6 bases). V dropped 4 bases and J dropped 3 bases, with 16 bases sitting between them. CDR3 length: 16 amino acids. Germline values: CDR1 MRHNA, CDR2 SNTAGT. The CDR3 DNA reads as TGTGCCAGCAGTGGCGAACCGGGACACGACTACAATGAGCAGTTCTTC. Translating it yields CASSGEPGHDYNEQFF.

This sequence joins TRBV6-6 and TRBJ1-2; 10 bases agree with TRBD1. The V and J ends lost 0 bases and 6 bases, in that order; junction bases with no gene match: 1. The CDR3 loop spans 14 amino acids. Germline-derived CDR1 and CDR2 are MNHNY and SVGAGI (reference sequence). CDR3 sequence: CASSYSGQGDGYTF. The CDR3 region has the DNA TGTGCCAGCAGTTACTCCGGACAGGGGGATGGCTACACCTTC.

The V and J genes are TRBV28 and TRBJ2-2; D is unresolved. The CDR3 is 18 residues long. Germline CDR1 is MDHEN and CDR2 is SYDVKM. The germline V and J ends were trimmed by 6 bases and 1 base, with 21 bases remaining between them. The CDR3 nucleotides read TGTGCCAGCAGCCTAAATTCCCCGGTTACGGGGAACACCGGGGAGCTGTTTTTT. It codes for CASSLNSPVTGNTGELFF. The full variable domain, completed using reference TRBV28 and TRBJ2-2, is DVKVTQSSRYLVKRTGEKVFLECVQDMDHENMFWYRQDPGLGLRLIYFSYDVKMKEKGDIPEGYSVSREKKERFSLILESASTNQTSMYLCASSLNSPVTGNTGELFFGEGSRLTVL.

The rearrangement links TRBV19 to TRBJ2-2; TRBD1 is a possible D gene (6 bases). V lost 3 bases and J 3 bases, leaving 8 bases between the germline ends. The V gene's germline CDR1 is LNHDA and CDR2 SQIVND (reference sequence). The CDR3 has 14 amino acids. The CDR3 reads CASSMAGDTGELFF. The CDR3 region has the DNA TGTGCCAGTAGTATGGCAGGGGACACCGGGGAGCTGTTTTTT. Supplemented by reference TRBV19 and TRBJ2-2, the full variable domain reads DGGITQSPKYLFRKEGQNVTLSCEQNLNHDAMYWYRQDPGQGLRLIYYSQIVNDFQKGDIAEGYSVSREKKESFPLTVTSAQKNPTAFYLCASSMAGDTGELFFGEGSRLTVL.

V and J are TRBV4-3 and TRBJ2-3; 11 nucleotides line up with TRBD2. The CDR3 covers 17 residues. CDR1 and CDR2 (germline): LGHNA, YSLEER. The J segment lost 4 bases and the V segment lost 3 bases, leaving 9 bases of the junction unmatched. The CDR3 DNA reads TGCGCCAGCAGCCAGGATAGCGGGGGGGCCTTATCAGATACGCAGTATTTT. It encodes CASSQDSGGALSDTQYF.

The rearrangement links TRBV7-4 to TRBJ1-3; TRBD1 is a possible D gene (5 bases). Per the germline V gene, CDR1 is SGHVT and CDR2 is SQSDAQ. The CDR3 contains 18 residues. V shed 8 bases and J shed 0 bases, with 23 bases lying between them. The CDR3 DNA is TGTGCCAGCGAGACTAAGGAGGGTGGGGCGTCCTCTGGAAACACCATATATTTT. It is translated as CASETKEGGASSGNTIYF.

The V call is TRBV30, the J call TRBJ1-2; D unclear. The CDR3 is 13 residues long. Germline values: CDR1 GTSNPN, CDR2 SVGIG (reference sequence). V lost 4 bases, J lost 4 bases, and 13 bases lay in between. This CDR3 reads CAWTSGGSYGYTF. Here the CDR3 DNA reads TGTGCCTGGACTAGTGGAGGGAGCTATGGCTACACCTTC.

The rearrangement uses TRBV9 and TRBJ2-2, with D possibly TRBD2 on 6 matching bases. V lost 10 bases, J lost 2 bases, and 30 bases lay in between. Germline V gene data show CDR1 as SGDLS and CDR2 as YYNGEE. This CDR3 contains 19 residues. The CDR3 nucleotides are TGTGCCCCCATAGGAGGTCTAGCGTTTGTCTCTCGAAACACCGGGGAGCTGTTTTTT. This sequence encodes CAPIGGLAFVSRNTGELFF.

V and J are TRBV4-1 and TRBJ1-2; 8 bases are a match to TRBD1. The V gene's germline CDR1 is MGHRA and CDR2 YSYEKL. The CDR3 consists of 18 residues. The ends lost 1 base at V and 0 bases at J; junction bases unmatched: 10. CDR3 region: CASSQGPAGTGPNYGYTF. The CDR3 DNA sequence: TGCGCCAGCAGCCAAGGACCGGCCGGGACAGGACCTAACTATGGCTACACCTTC.

The chain combines TRBV7-4 with TRBJ1-2; 8 nucleotides agree with TRBD1. The CDR3 contains 12 residues. From germline, CDR1 is SGHVT and CDR2 SQSDAQ. Losses at the gene ends were 5 bases for V and 8 bases for J; bases not matched to a gene: 4. CDR3 region: CASSETGVGYTF. The CDR3 DNA is TGTGCCAGCAGCGAGACAGGGGTCGGCTACACCTTC.

This chain uses TRBV11-2 with TRBJ1-2; the match to TRBD1 covers 9 bases. Germline loops: CDR1 SGHAT, CDR2 FQNNGV. This CDR3 region has 15 residues. With 5 bases clipped from V and 1 base from J, the junction kept 5 bases outside the gene matches. The CDR3 DNA follows: TGTGCCAGCAGCGCCCCGGGACAGGGTAACTATGGCTACACCTTC. Translating gives CASSAPGQGNYGYTF. The full variable domain, its missing parts supplied by reference TRBV11-2 and TRBJ1-2, is EAGVAQSPRYKIIEKRQSVAFWCNPISGHATLYWYQQILGQGPKLLIQFQNNGVVDDSQLPKDRFSAERLKGVDSTLKIQPAKLEDSAVYLCASSAPGQGNYGYTFGSGTRLTVV.

There are a few counts of this clone. DNA of the CDR3: TGTGCCAGTAGTATTAGGACAGGGGAAGAAAAACTGTTTTTT. Its protein product is CASSIRTGEEKLFF. V gene TRBV19 combines with J gene TRBJ1-4, with 9 bases that match TRBD1. CDR1 LNHDA and CDR2 SQIVND come from the germline V gene (reference sequence). V was clipped by 3 bases and J by 8 bases; unmatched bases: 4. The CDR3 extends over 14 amino acids. Full variable domain (remainder filled in from reference TRBV19 and TRBJ1-4): DGGITQSPKYLFRKEGQNVTLSCEQNLNHDAMYWYRQDPGQGLRLIYYSQIVNDFQKGDIAEGYSVSREKKESFPLTVTSAQKNPTAFYLCASSIRTGEEKLFFGSGTQLSVL.

The sample holds one count of this clone. This chain connects TRBV4-1 to TRBJ2-7, with a weak D call TRBD1 (6 bases). The germline V gene has CDR1 MGHRA and CDR2 YSYEKL. This CDR3 is built from 15 residues. V was shortened by 1 base and J by 7 bases, with 17 bases between the two germline ends. The CDR3 loop reads CASSQVLTGRGEQYF. The CDR3 bases are TGCGCCAGCAGCCAAGTTTTAACAGGGCGTGGGGAGCAGTACTTC.

V usage is TRBV28 and J usage is TRBJ2-7; 8 bases are a match to TRBD1. With V trimmed by 6 bases and J by 0 bases, 10 bases remained unmatched. Germline V gene lookup returns CDR1 MDHEN and CDR2 SYDVKM. This CDR3 has 16 residues. The CDR3 nucleotides read TGTGCCAGCAGCGCAGTTTGGGACAGGAGCTCCTACGAGCAGTACTTC. Its protein product is CASSAVWDRSSYEQYF. The full variable domain, its missing parts supplied by reference TRBV28 and TRBJ2-7, is DVKVTQSSRYLVKRTGEKVFLECVQDMDHENMFWYRQDPGLGLRLIYFSYDVKMKEKGDIPEGYSVSREKKERFSLILESASTNQTSMYLCASSAVWDRSSYEQYFGPGTRLTVT.

This clone was found once. This rearrangement joins TRBV4-1 to TRBJ2-5, with a weak D call TRBD2 (5 bases). The CDR3 contains 17 residues. V dropped 0 bases and J dropped 2 bases, with 16 bases sitting between them. The germline gives CDR1 MGHRA, CDR2 YSYEKL. The CDR3 DNA sequence: TGCGCCAGCAGCCAAGATAGAGCGGAACGGAAGCAAGAGACCCAGTACTTC. As protein: CASSQDRAERKQETQYF.

The chain carries TRBV7-2 and TRBJ1-1; D is ambiguous. Trimming cost V 5 bases and J 2 bases, with 12 bases left between them. This CDR3 comprises 14 residues. Germline CDR1 reads SGHTA; CDR2 reads FQGNSA. CDR3 loop: CASSHTPHNTEAFF. DNA for the CDR3: TGTGCCAGCAGCCACACCCCCCACAACACTGAAGCTTTCTTT.

The V gene is TRBV29-1, the J gene TRBJ1-2; weak D call: TRBD1 (5 bases). The CDR3 runs to 12 residues. CDR1 is SQVTM, CDR2 ANQGSEA, per germline. V lost 2 bases, J lost 4 bases, and 8 bases lay in between. The CDR3 nucleotides read TGCAGCGTTGAATCAGACAGCTATGGCTACACCTTC. Protein sequence: CSVESDSYGYTF.

The chain carries TRBV29-1 and TRBJ1-3; D is unclear. V dropped 6 bases and J dropped 0 bases, with 3 bases sitting between them. The V gene's germline CDR1 is SQVTM and CDR2 ANQGSEA. CDR3 length equals 11 residues. The CDR3 bases are TGCAGCGTCTTCTCTGGAAACACCATATATTTT. This translates into CSVFSGNTIYF.

This clone was counted once. In DNA, the CDR3 is TGTGCCAGCAGCGTAGGGGCAGCACCGGGGTACTACGAGCAGTACTTC. Encoded protein: CASSVGAAPGYYEQYF. The chain employs TRBV9 and TRBJ2-7; D is possibly TRBD2 (5 bases). Trimming removed 0 bases at V and 3 bases at J, with 16 bases between. CDR3 size: 16 residues. Per the germline V gene, CDR1 is SGDLS and CDR2 is YYNGEE.

The chain employs TRBV21-1 and TRBJ1-2. TRBV21-1 is classified as a pseudogene. This CDR3 has 19 residues. CDR3 sequence reads: CASSATRRERADLGYGYTF. As DNA, the CDR3 is TGTGCCAGCAGCGCAACCCGGCGGGAACGAGCCGATCTTGGCTATGGCTACACCTTC.

The chain combines TRBV4-1 with TRBJ2-1; tentative D call: TRBD2 (6 bases). The CDR3 runs to 13 residues. V lost 1 base, J lost 10 bases, and 11 bases lay in between. CDR1 is MGHRA, CDR2 YSYEKL, per germline. CDR3 amino acids: CASSQAGTYEQFF. The CDR3, as DNA: TGCGCCAGCAGCCAAGCCGGGACTTACGAGCAGTTCTTC.